The source of this TCR beta chain is a study of blood T cell repertoires in COVID-19. The wider study: Donors in the United States, Italy and Spain gave samples during acute or convalescent COVID-19. The cDNA or gDNA used as material had been derived from T cells, B-cell-depleted T cells, or PBMCs.

Trimming took 5 bases from V and 10 from J, leaving 18 bases between them. The CDR3 spans 14 residues. Germline CDR1 is SGHNT and CDR2 is YENEEA. Per the study methods: For nucleated cells, counts were estimated from reference gene primer amplification. Clones were sequenced by immunoSEQ multiplex PCR, and TCRdb holds only the in-frame ones, with some missing. From that table come the V and J calls and clone size; the DNA was used to work out D and trimming. The sample comprises some 250,000 clones, nearly 90% of which are singletons, and approximately 0.7% rests with the top ten. The TCR was taken from a human donor in a cohort sampled during active COVID-19. The chain links TRBV11-3 to TRBJ2-1; tentative D call: TRBD1 (5 bases). Input material: peripheral blood. CDR3 protein: CASSPLRTGEEQFF. The CDR3 nucleotides are TGTGCCAGCAGCCCCCTTAGAACAGGCGAAGAGCAGTTCTTC.